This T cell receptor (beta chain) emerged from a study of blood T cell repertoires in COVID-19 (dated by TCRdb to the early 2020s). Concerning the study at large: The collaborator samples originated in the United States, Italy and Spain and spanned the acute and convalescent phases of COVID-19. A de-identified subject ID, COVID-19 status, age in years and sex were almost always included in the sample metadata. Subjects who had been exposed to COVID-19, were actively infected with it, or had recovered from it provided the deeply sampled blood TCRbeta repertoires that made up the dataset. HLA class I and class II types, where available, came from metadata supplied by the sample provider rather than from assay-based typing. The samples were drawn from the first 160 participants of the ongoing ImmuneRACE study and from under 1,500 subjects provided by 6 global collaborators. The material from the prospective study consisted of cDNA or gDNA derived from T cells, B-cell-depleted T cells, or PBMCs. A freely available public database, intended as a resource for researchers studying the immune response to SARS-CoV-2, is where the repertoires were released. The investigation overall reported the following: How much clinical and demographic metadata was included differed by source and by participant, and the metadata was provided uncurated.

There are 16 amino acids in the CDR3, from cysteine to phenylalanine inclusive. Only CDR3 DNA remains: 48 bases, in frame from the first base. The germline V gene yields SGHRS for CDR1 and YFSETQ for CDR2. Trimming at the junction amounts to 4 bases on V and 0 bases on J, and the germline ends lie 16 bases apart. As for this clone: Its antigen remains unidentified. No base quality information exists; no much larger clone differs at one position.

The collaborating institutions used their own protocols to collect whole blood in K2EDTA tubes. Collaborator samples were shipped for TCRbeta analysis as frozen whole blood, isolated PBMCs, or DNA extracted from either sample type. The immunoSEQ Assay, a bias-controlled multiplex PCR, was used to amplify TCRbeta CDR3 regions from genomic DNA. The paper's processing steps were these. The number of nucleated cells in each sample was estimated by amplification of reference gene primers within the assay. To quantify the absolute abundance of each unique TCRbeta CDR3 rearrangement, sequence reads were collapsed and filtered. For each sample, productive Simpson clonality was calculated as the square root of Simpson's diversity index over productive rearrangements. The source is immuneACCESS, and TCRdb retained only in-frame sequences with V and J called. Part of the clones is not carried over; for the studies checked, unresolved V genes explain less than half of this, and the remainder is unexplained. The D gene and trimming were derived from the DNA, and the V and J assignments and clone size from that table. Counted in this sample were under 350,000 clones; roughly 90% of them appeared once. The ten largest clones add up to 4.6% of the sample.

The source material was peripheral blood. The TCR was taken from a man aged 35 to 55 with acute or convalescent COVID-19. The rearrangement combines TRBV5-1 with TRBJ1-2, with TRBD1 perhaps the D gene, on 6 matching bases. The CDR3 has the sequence CASSQGTPGTNYGYTF. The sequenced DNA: TGCGCCAGCAGCCAGGGGACCCCCGGGACTAACTATGGCTACACCTTC. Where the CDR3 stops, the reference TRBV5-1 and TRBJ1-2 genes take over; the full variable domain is KAGVTQTPRYLIKTRGQQVTLSCSPISGHRSVSWYQQTPGQGLQFLFEYFSETQRNKGNFPGRFSGRQFSNSRSEMNVSTLELGDSALYLCASSQGTPGTNYGYTFGSGTRLTVV.